This T cell receptor beta chain was obtained from a study of human T cells and chemical hapten exposure. In the study overall: Alopecia areata, totalis or universalis affected patients, mainly female.

Time point here: pre-sensitization, week 0. Treatment: therapeutic diphenylcyclopropenone sensitization with weekly scalp DPC. Extraction yielded total RNA from whole blood (unfractionated). Prior to each patch test being applied, blood was drawn. This clonotype was detected many times. Its target is unknown. General study results and limits: TCRs exceeding a frequency of 1 in 1000 stayed unchanged under DPC sensitization.

Attachment of unique molecular identifiers to individual cDNA molecules was performed in the library. TCRdb called the RACE reads again in MiXCR, with one record for every CDR3 protein. The sample has approximately 32,000 distinct CDR3 sequences, roughly an eighth seen once. This CDR3 region has 8 residues. The germline gives CDR1 WNHNN, CDR2 SYGVQD (reference sequence). V gave up 10 bases and J gave up 15 bases, with 10 bases separating them. The rearrangement joins TRBV10-1 to TRBJ2-1; no firm D call. This sequence originates from a woman aged 40 to 50 with alopecia areata. Some clones in this sample may be carry-over from other donors' samples. The starting material was whole blood, obtained in connection with sensitization to the hapten diphenylcyclopropenone (DPC). CDR3 sequence (DNA): TGCGCCACCTTTAATCCGTTCTTC. As protein: CATFNPFF.